This is a list of T cell receptor beta chains from one sample in a study of blood T cell repertoires in COVID-19. Clones were read by immunoSEQ multiplex PCR, and TCRdb kept only the in-frame ones, dropping some. The sample shows 130,000 to 150,000 clones, about 88% of them seen only once. Material for sequencing was peripheral blood. The receptors originated from a human donor in a cohort sampled during active COVID-19. Both conserved end residues are part of each CDR3. D genes are given only for firm matches. Size values are once, few and many counts, or a class for expanded clones, and some rows have none.

d_call,clone_size,v_call,j_call,cdr3_aa,cdr3_nt
-,-,TRBV6-2/TRBV6-3,TRBJ1-1,CASSYGGHFSGNTEAFF,TGTGCCAGCAGTTACGGGGGACACTTCAGTGGAAACACTGAAGCTTTCTTT
-,-,TRBV5-4,TRBJ2-2,CASSPRDFPGELFF,TGTGCCAGCAGCCCCCGGGACTTCCCGGGGGAGCTGTTTTTT
-,-,TRBV9,TRBJ1-1,CASSRETSYTEAFF,TGTGCCAGCAGCCGGGAGACGAGTTACACTGAAGCTTTCTTT
TRBD2,-,TRBV7-8,TRBJ2-5,CASSPRLAGRTQYF,TGTGCCAGCAGCCCCCGACTAGCGGGACGGACCCAGTACTTC
-,-,TRBV7-3,TRBJ1-1,CASSLTGDSFTEAFF,TGTGCCAGCAGCTTAACAGGAGACAGCTTCACTGAAGCTTTCTTT
TRBD1,few,TRBV7-3,TRBJ1-6,CASSSTGLGSPLHF,TGTGCCAGCAGCTCGACAGGGTTGGGTTCACCCCTCCACTTT
TRBD1,-,TRBV4-2,TRBJ1-1,CASSLGQATNTEAFF,TGTGCCAGCAGCCTGGGACAGGCAACCAACACTGAAGCTTTCTTT
-,-,TRBV5-4,TRBJ2-6,CASSSGTAYSGANVLTF,TGTGCCAGCAGCTCCGGGACTGCCTACTCTGGGGCCAACGTCCTGACTTTC
-,-,TRBV10-1,TRBJ1-2,CASSFSSGDGYTF,TGCGCCAGCAGTTTTTCCTCGGGGGATGGCTACACCTTC
TRBD1,-,TRBV19,TRBJ1-1,CASSPDRGQIGKAFF,TGTGCCAGTAGTCCCGACAGGGGGCAAATTGGGAAAGCTTTCTTT
TRBD1,-,TRBV24-1,TRBJ1-5,CATSVGTGAPNQPQHF,TGTGCCACCAGTGTTGGGACAGGGGCCCCCAATCAGCCCCAGCATTTT
TRBD1,-,TRBV9,TRBJ1-6,CASSFGTDNSPLHF,TGTGCCAGCAGCTTCGGGACAGATAATTCACCCCTCCACTTT
TRBD1,many,TRBV7-2,TRBJ2-2,CASSKVGQTNTGELFF,TGTGCCAGCAGCAAGGTGGGACAGACGAACACCGGGGAGCTGTTTTTT
TRBD1,-,TRBV2,TRBJ1-2,CASRETGGAYGYTF,TGTGCCAGCAGGGAGACAGGGGGTGCTTATGGCTACACCTTC
TRBD1,-,TRBV7-2,TRBJ2-5,CASSFDRGLQETQYF,TGTGCCAGCAGTTTTGACAGGGGGCTCCAAGAGACCCAGTACTTC
-,-,TRBV19,TRBJ1-5,CASSIPTGPNQPQHF,TGTGCCAGTAGTATTCCCACAGGGCCCAATCAGCCCCAGCATTTT